The rows below give T cell receptor beta chains drawn from one sample of a study of CXCR3-negative and CXCR3-positive naive CD8 T cells. TCRdb re-called the 5' RACE reads and shows each CDR3 protein once, DNA omitted. This sample's clone table lists roughly 29,000 distinct CDR3 sequences. Sample: memory CD8+ T cells from blood. The receptor source for this set is a human donor in good health. Some clones in this sample may be carry-over from other donors' samples. Both conserved end residues are part of each CDR3.

CDR3 length	V gene	J gene	CDR3 protein
14	TRBV29-1	TRBJ2-2	CSVEERPVTGELFF
12	TRBV6-5	TRBJ2-1	CASAQGANEQFF
13	TRBV29-1	TRBJ1-5	CSVGAGRNQPQHF
14	TRBV12-3/TRBV12-4	TRBJ1-2	CASSSTYDRVYYTF
13	TRBV7-9	TRBJ2-1	CASSISTLDEQFF
16	TRBV12-3/TRBV12-4	TRBJ2-3	CASVKTTSGVTDTQYF
13	TRBV7-6	TRBJ2-3	CASSSESPLSQYF
14	TRBV20-1	TRBJ2-1	CSARDRRGRNEQFF
15	TRBV12-3/TRBV12-4	TRBJ2-7	CASSSGLAGAYEQYF
14	TRBV7-9	TRBJ2-3	CASSPGTGADTQYF
14	TRBV5-1	TRBJ2-7	CASSQRQGDYEQYF
14	TRBV20-1	TRBJ1-2	CSAVTGTGVPGYTF
14	TRBV6-5	TRBJ2-1	CASNGGSPNNEQFF
14	TRBV7-2	TRBJ2-1	CASSLAPSYNEQFF
14	TRBV7-8	TRBJ1-1	CASSQTVSNTEAFF
15	TRBV7-2	TRBJ2-7	CASSFFRDRFYEQYF
13	TRBV7-9	TRBJ2-7	CASSLFPHNEQYF